These T cell receptor beta chains were read from a single sample in a study of cytomegalovirus exposure and HLA in healthy donors. Assay used: immunoSEQ multiplex PCR; TCRdb lists only in-frame clones, some missing. This table has approximately 180,000 clones, roughly 74% appearing once. The sequenced sample consisted of PBMCs. These receptors originate from a woman between 25 and 40 years old in good health and CMV-seronegative. Both conserved end residues are part of each CDR3. Fields, in order: D gene, J gene, V gene, CDR3 protein. The D gene is left open where the match is weak.

>-|TRBJ2-7|TRBV27
CASRQTELLSYEQYF
>TRBD2|TRBJ2-3|TRBV13
CASSLSGGGADTQYF
>-|TRBJ1-1|TRBV11-3
CASSLVQDTEAFF
>TRBD1|TRBJ1-2|TRBV6-5
CASGLRGRNYGYTF
>TRBD1|TRBJ2-3|TRBV7-2
CASSLVPRGRTDTQYF
>TRBD1|TRBJ1-5|TRBV18
CASSVMTTGGNQPQHF
>-|TRBJ1-1|TRBV27
CASSFGVGATEAFF
>-|TRBJ2-7|TRBV6-5
CASNRVGLEQYF
>TRBD2|TRBJ2-5|TRBV13
CASSSRLKVAGGVQNF
>-|TRBJ2-2|TRBV27
CATGSSVPGELFF
>-|TRBJ2-3|TRBV18
CASSPLGVFGTDTQYF
>-|TRBJ1-2|TRBV30
CARSGGEYGYTF
>TRBD2|TRBJ2-1|TRBV30
CAWSGISGKGQFF
>-|TRBJ1-3|TRBV5-1
CASSLAGGSPGNTIYF
>-|TRBJ2-1|TRBV7-2
CASSLGGPPSSYNEQFF
>TRBD2|TRBJ2-3|TRBV9
CASSAMGGGSGGRTDTQYF
>-|TRBJ2-7|TRBV27
CASSKMGLEQYF
>TRBD2|TRBJ2-1|TRBV7-9
CASSHAMSRDPPGGQFF
>-|TRBJ1-2|TRBV7-2
CASSSASEYGYTF
>-|TRBJ2-2|TRBV13
CASSLVAGELFF
>-|TRBJ1-5|TRBV5-5
CASSLSLNQPQHF
>TRBD1|TRBJ2-7|TRBV30
CAWSVSTGTLGEQYF
>TRBD2|TRBJ2-2|TRBV4-1
CASSHGLAGETGELFF
>TRBD1|TRBJ2-1|TRBV7-8
CASSLFWDSNEQFF
>-|TRBJ2-5|TRBV29-1
CSVAYRVLQTQYF
>TRBD2|TRBJ2-5|TRBV11-2
CASSFPGLAGGETQYF
>-|TRBJ1-4|TRBV7-2
CASSLAGGSNEKLFF
>-|TRBJ2-1|TRBV5-6
CASSLIDSYNEQFF
>TRBD1|TRBJ2-2|TRBV18
CASSPVGQDAGELFF
>TRBD1|TRBJ2-2|TRBV7-2
CASSLDGTGSRTGELFF
>-|TRBJ1-2|TRBV7-9
CASSLTRGLSYGYTF
>-|TRBJ2-7|TRBV11-2
CASSRIDSSYEQYF
>TRBD2|TRBJ2-1|TRBV2
CAMRGVAGSSSYNEQFF
>-|TRBJ1-2|TRBV11-2
CASSLERGFNYGYTF
>TRBD2|TRBJ2-3|TRBV5-1
CASSQAGGEPDTQYF
>TRBD1|TRBJ2-7|TRBV5-1
CASSPIDRVYEQYF
>-|TRBJ2-7|TRBV29-1
CSVRPGGYEQYF
>-|TRBJ2-2|TRBV2
CASSGDTNTGELFF
>-|TRBJ2-7|TRBV12-5
CASGSHRTAPNEQYF
>-|TRBJ2-7|TRBV10-3
CAIRGRGGEQYF
>TRBD1|TRBJ1-1|TRBV19
CASRLGTGEAFF
>-|TRBJ2-7|TRBV27
CASSLSATGPYEQYF